One and the same sample provided the 27 T cell receptor beta chains below, sequenced in a study of CD8 T cells in ankylosing spondylitis. TCRdb recomputed calls from the 5' RACE reads with MiXCR, one row per CDR3 protein. This table holds 200,000 to 300,000 distinct CDR3 sequences, 10% to 13% found once. The sequenced sample was blood, either unsorted or a sorted T cell fraction (not recorded which). Every receptor here comes from a male donor with ankylosing spondylitis or in good health (not recorded which).

This chain joins TRBV5-1 and TRBJ2-1; TRBD2 agrees at 7 bases. CDR1 is SGHRS, CDR2 YFSETQ, per germline. The CDR3 has 14 amino acids. V shed 4 bases and J 4 bases; nucleotides not matched to a gene: 5. CDR3 coding DNA: TGCGCCAGCAGCCCGGGACTACAATACAATGAGCAGTTCTTC. Protein product: CASSPGLQYNEQFF.

This clonotype showed up many times. The chain recombines TRBV5-1 with TRBJ2-1; 13 bases are a match to TRBD2. The germline V gene has CDR1 SGHRS and CDR2 YFSETQ. The CDR3 covers 18 residues. The trim removed 3 bases at V and 6 bases at J, leaving 12 bases unmatched. The CDR3 DNA is TGCGCCAGCAGCTCCTCGGGACTAGCGGGGAAACCAATCAATGAGCAGTTCTTC. This gives the protein CASSSSGLAGKPINEQFF.

The chain joins TRBV9 to TRBJ2-3; D is uncertain. The CDR3 contains 15 residues. V was trimmed by 4 bases and J by 7 bases, leaving 19 bases between them. Germline CDR1 and CDR2: SGDLS and YYNGEE. The CDR3 nucleotides are TGTGCCAGCAGCCTCCGGTCCGACTGGGCTAATACGCAGTATTTT. It translates to CASSLRSDWANTQYF.

This clonotype showed up many times. The J gene is TRBJ2-7, the V gene TRBV6-1, with TRBD1 matching over 10 bases. The germline V gene has CDR1 MNHNS and CDR2 SASEGT. V lost 6 bases to trimming and J lost 4 bases; unmatched junction nucleotides: 15. This CDR3 comprises 17 residues. The CDR3 reads CASSPVQNRDRGYEQYF. For the CDR3, the DNA is TGTGCCAGCAGCCCCGTCCAGAATCGGGACAGGGGTTACGAGCAGTACTTC.

This clonotype was counted a few times. The chain uses TRBV30 and TRBJ1-5; D possibly corresponds to TRBD1 (6 bases). The CDR3 spans 13 residues. Germline CDR1 is GTSNPN and CDR2 is SVGIG (reference sequence). Trimming removed 4 bases at V and 5 bases at J, with 12 bases between. CDR3 in DNA: TGTGCCTGGAATGCCAGGGGCGATCAGCCCCAGCATTTT. It is translated as CAWNARGDQPQHF.

This clonotype was observed a single time. The chain employs TRBV5-1 and TRBJ2-3, with a weak D call TRBD2 (5 bases). The CDR3 consists of 16 residues. The germline V gene encodes CDR1 SGHRS and CDR2 YFSETQ. The germline V and J ends were trimmed by 0 bases and 3 bases, with 14 bases remaining between them. The CDR3 region is CASSLDWTPGTDTQYF. The CDR3 nucleotides are TGCGCCAGCAGCTTGGATTGGACCCCGGGGACAGATACGCAGTATTTT.

This clonotype was counted only a few times. The chain uses TRBV5-1 and TRBJ2-7; 7 positions agree with TRBD2. The germline V gene has CDR1 SGHRS and CDR2 YFSETQ. The trim removed 0 bases at V and 3 bases at J, leaving 9 bases unmatched. This CDR3 has 16 residues. CDR3 nucleotide sequence: TGCGCCAGCAGCTTGGAGGCGGGGGAGCATTTCTACGAGCAGTACTTC. It codes for CASSLEAGEHFYEQYF.

This clonotype was detected many times. The gene calls are TRBV20-1 and TRBJ2-3; D ambiguous. The CDR3 is 14 amino acids. V gave up 7 bases and J gave up 1 base, with 15 bases separating them. Germline CDR1 reads DFQATT; CDR2 reads SNEGSKA (reference sequence). The CDR3 DNA is TGCAGTGTCCGGAATCGAGGACGCACAGATACGCAGTATTTT. It is translated as CSVRNRGRTDTQYF.

This sequence joins TRBV18 and TRBJ2-2, with a tentative D call TRBD1 (5 bases). Between the trimmed V and J ends, which lost 6 bases and 1 base, there was a span of 15 bases. Per germline, CDR1 KGHSH and CDR2 LQKENI. The CDR3 runs to 16 residues. Here the CDR3 reads CASSLGTGRNTGELFF. The DNA for the CDR3 is TGTGCCAGCTCCCTCGGAACAGGCCGGAACACCGGGGAGCTGTTTTTT.

This clonotype was detected ten times or more. The V gene is TRBV15, the J gene TRBJ2-2, with TRBD1 as a possible D gene (5 bases). This CDR3 is built from 18 residues. Germline CDR1 is LNHNV and CDR2 is YYDKDF (reference sequence). V lost 5 bases, J lost 0 bases, and 19 bases lay in between. The CDR3 reads CATSSREGAGPNTGELFF. In nucleotides, the CDR3 is TGTGCCACCAGCTCCCGAGAAGGGGCCGGGCCGAACACCGGGGAGCTGTTTTTT.

In this sample, this clonotype turned up many times. The chain employs TRBV20-1 and TRBJ1-4; TRBD1 aligns across 7 bases. The CDR3 contains 13 residues. Germline V gives CDR1 DFQATT, CDR2 SNEGSKA (reference sequence). Losses at the gene ends were 4 bases for V and 7 bases for J; bases not matched to a gene: 6. The DNA of the CDR3 is TGCAGTGCTAAGCAGGGGGTAATTGAAAAACTGTTTTTT. It yields the protein CSAKQGVIEKLFF.

The chain combines TRBV5-5 with TRBJ2-4; D is perhaps TRBD1 or TRBD2 (5 bases each). The CDR3 is 14 amino acids. V lost 4 bases and J lost 7, with 15 bases in between. Germline V CDR1 and CDR2: SGHKS, YYEKEE (reference sequence). This CDR3 reads CASSPLGRENIQYF. The CDR3 coding sequence is TGTGCCAGCAGCCCCCTTGGCAGGGAGAACATTCAGTACTTC.

This clonotype has ten or more counts. The chain employs TRBV3-1 and TRBJ2-3, with 12 bases identical to TRBD2. CDR1 LGHDT and CDR2 YNNKEL come from the germline V gene (reference sequence). Trimming took 5 bases from V and 2 from J; bases not matched to a gene: 5. CDR3 size: 16 residues. CDR3 in DNA: TGTGCCAGCAGCGAGGGACTAGCGGGCCCCACAGATACGCAGTATTTT. The encoded protein is CASSEGLAGPTDTQYF.

The table lists this clonotype with many counts. The chain couples TRBV20-1 to TRBJ2-7, with D maybe TRBD2 (5 bases). Trimming shortened V by 6 bases and J by 2 bases, and 17 bases separated the two germline ends. Germline-derived CDR1 and CDR2 are DFQATT and SNEGSKA (reference sequence). The CDR3 extends over 14 amino acids. CDR3 residues: CSAQREGETYEQYF. CDR3 bases: TGCAGTGCCCAGAGAGAGGGCGAAACCTACGAGCAGTACTTC.

This clonotype has just a few counts. The V gene is TRBV11-2, the J gene TRBJ2-1, with 8 bases identical to TRBD1. The germline V gene has CDR1 SGHAT and CDR2 FQNNGV. The CDR3 contains 13 residues. V gave up 4 bases and J gave up 9 bases; unmatched junction bases: 5. Written as DNA, the CDR3 is TGTGCCAGCAGCTCGCAGGGGGCTGGTGAGCAGTTCTTC. Encoded protein: CASSSQGAGEQFF.

This clonotype was counted a few times. This rearrangement joins TRBV2 to TRBJ2-2; a possible D gene is TRBD1 (6 bases). V dropped 5 bases and J dropped 7 bases, with 20 bases sitting between them. Germline V gene data show CDR1 as SNHLY and CDR2 as FYNNEI. This CDR3 spans 16 amino acids. For the CDR3, the DNA is TGTGCCAGCAGTCCCAGGGGTTCGGAAGGGAGCGGGGAGCTGTTTTTT. Protein product: CASSPRGSEGSGELFF.

This clonotype has only one observation. V usage is TRBV5-4 and J usage is TRBJ2-3; D gene uncertain. The CDR3 length is 14 residues. V was cut by 7 bases and J by 0 bases, with 12 bases left in between. Germline assignment: CDR1 SGHNT and CDR2 YYREEE (reference sequence). The CDR3 region is CASLGDTSTDTQYF. Here the CDR3 DNA reads TGTGCCAGCCTGGGTGACACTAGCACAGATACGCAGTATTTT. The variable domain in full, completed from reference TRBV5-4 and TRBJ2-3, reads ETGVTQSPTHLIKTRGQQVTLRCSSQSGHNTVSWYQQALGQGPQFIFQYYREEENGRGNFPPRFSGLQFPNYSSELNVNALELDDSALYLCASLGDTSTDTQYFGPGTRLTVL.

There are many counts of this clonotype. The chain has TRBV13 and TRBJ2-1, with 7 positions matching TRBD2. This CDR3 is built from 15 residues. Losses at the gene ends were 6 bases for V and 1 base for J; bases not matched to a gene: 6. Germline CDR1 and CDR2: PRHDT and FYEKMQ (reference sequence). The CDR3 is CASRLSGVSYNEQFF. DNA of the CDR3: TGTGCCAGCAGGTTGAGCGGGGTTTCCTACAATGAGCAGTTCTTC.

The chain couples TRBV2 to TRBJ2-5, with TRBD2 identical over 8 bases. CDR3 length equals 15 residues. V lost 4 bases and J lost 8; bases outside the gene matches: 12. Germline values: CDR1 SNHLY, CDR2 FYNNEI. The CDR3 sequence: CASSGLAWLLDTQYF. The DNA of the CDR3 is TGTGCCAGCAGTGGACTAGCGTGGCTGTTAGACACCCAGTACTTC.

This sequence joins TRBV11-1 and TRBJ2-4; D possibly corresponds to TRBD1 (6 bases). The germline gives CDR1 SGHAT, CDR2 FQDESV (reference sequence). The CDR3 has 18 amino acids. Trimming removed 5 bases from V and 0 bases from J, with 20 bases in between. CDR3 bases: TGTGCCAGCAGCGCTTGGAGGCAGGGGCTCCTAGCCAAAAACATTCAGTACTTC. Encoded protein: CASSAWRQGLLAKNIQYF.

This clonotype was recorded at least ten times. The rearrangement uses TRBV12-3 or TRBV12-4 and TRBJ1-1; D uncertain. The CDR3 loop spans 16 amino acids. V was pared by 5 bases and J by 1 base, with 17 bases between. The CDR3 reads CASSPQYLTANTEAFF. The CDR3 nucleotides are TGTGCCAGCAGTCCCCAATATCTTACAGCGAACACTGAAGCTTTCTTT.

This chain uses TRBV3-1 with TRBJ2-2, with 7 bases fitting TRBD1. CDR3 length: 15 residues. Germline CDR1 LGHDT, CDR2 YNNKEL (reference sequence). The V gene end was trimmed by 4 bases and the J gene end by 2 bases; junction bases not matched to a gene: 4. The CDR3 DNA follows: TGTGCCAGCAGCCGCCGGGACAGAAACACCGGGGAGCTGTTTTTT. This encodes CASSRRDRNTGELFF.

The V call is TRBV7-6, the J call TRBJ2-2; D is possibly TRBD2 (5 bases). The CDR3 loop spans 14 amino acids. The germline V and J ends were trimmed by 1 base and 8 bases, with 11 bases remaining between them. From germline, CDR1 is SGHVS and CDR2 FNYEAQ. CDR3 in amino acids: CASSLVGGLGELFF. In DNA form, the CDR3 reads TGTGCCAGCAGCTTAGTAGGCGGACTGGGGGAGCTGTTTTTT.

Points on this clonotype: The missing conserved phenylalanine or tryptophan at the end of this CDR3 makes a read error likely. The V gene is TRBV4-1, the J gene TRBJ2-3; a weak D match, TRBD2 (5 bases). With 4 bases removed from V and 3 bases from J, the gap between germline ends came to 8 bases. The CDR3 has 13 residues. Germline V gene sequence: CDR1 MGHRA, CDR2 YSYEKL. Written as DNA, the CDR3 is TGCGCCAGCAGCCCAAGGACTACAGATACGCAGTATCTT. Its protein product is CASSPRTTDTQYL.

This clonotype was seen a handful of times. CDR3 loop: CAWSRGGGNQPQHF. CDR3 in DNA: TGTGCCTGGAGTAGGGGGGGTGGCAATCAGCCCCAGCATTTT. The gene calls are TRBV30 and TRBJ1-5; D possibly corresponds to TRBD1 (6 bases). The germline V and J ends were trimmed by 2 bases and 2 bases, with 10 bases remaining between them. The CDR3 runs to 14 residues. Germline values: CDR1 GTSNPN, CDR2 SVGIG (reference sequence).

This clonotype turned up a few times. V and J are TRBV30 and TRBJ2-3; 12 nucleotides line up with TRBD2. Per germline, CDR1 GTSNPN and CDR2 SVGIG (reference sequence). Trimming cost V 1 base and J 3 bases; bases outside gene matches: 2. The CDR3 contains 15 residues. CDR3 sequence: CAWSGLAGDTDTQYF. Written as DNA, the CDR3 is TGTGCCTGGAGTGGACTAGCGGGGGATACAGATACGCAGTATTTT.

This clonotype has a count of ten or more. The J gene is TRBJ2-3, the V gene TRBV7-2; 8 bases map to TRBD1. The CDR3 loop spans 15 amino acids. The J segment lost 1 base and the V segment lost 5 bases, leaving 5 bases of the junction unmatched. The germline V gene has CDR1 SGHTA and CDR2 FQGNSA. The CDR3 nucleotides are TGTGCCAGCAGCCGAGGGACAGGCCGCACAGATACGCAGTATTTT. Amino acids: CASSRGTGRTDTQYF.